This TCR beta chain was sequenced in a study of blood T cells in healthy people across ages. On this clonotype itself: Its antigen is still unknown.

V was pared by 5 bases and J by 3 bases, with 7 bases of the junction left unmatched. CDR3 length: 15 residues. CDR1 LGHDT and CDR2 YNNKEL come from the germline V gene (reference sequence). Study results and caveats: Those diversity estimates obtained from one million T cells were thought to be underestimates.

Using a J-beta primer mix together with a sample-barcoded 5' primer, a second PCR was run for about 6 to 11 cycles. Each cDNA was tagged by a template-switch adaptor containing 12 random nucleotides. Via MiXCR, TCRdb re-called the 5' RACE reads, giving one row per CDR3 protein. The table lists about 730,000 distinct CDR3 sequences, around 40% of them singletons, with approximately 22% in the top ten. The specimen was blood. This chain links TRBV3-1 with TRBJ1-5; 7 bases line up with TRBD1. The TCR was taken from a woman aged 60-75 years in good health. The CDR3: CASSYGTEVNQPQHF. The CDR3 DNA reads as TGTGCCAGCAGCTATGGGACAGAAGTCAATCAGCCCCAGCATTTT. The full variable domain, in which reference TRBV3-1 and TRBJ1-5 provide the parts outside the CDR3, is DTAVSQTPKYLVTQMGNDKSIKCEQNLGHDTMYWYKQDSKKFLKIMFSYNNKELIINETVPNRFSPKSPDKAHLNLHINSLELGDSAVYFCASSYGTEVNQPQHFGDGTRLSIL.